Here is one TCR beta chain with its context. These data come from a study of cytomegalovirus exposure and HLA in healthy donors. V lost 6 bases and J lost 5; bases outside the gene matches: 8. Per the germline V gene, CDR1 is SEHNR and CDR2 is FQNEAQ (reference sequence). CDR3 length: 15 residues. Both 60 Vbeta primers and 13 Jbeta primers went into the PCR. The method was immunoSEQ multiplex PCR; TCRdb's version includes in-frame clones alone and lacks a portion of them. This repertoire shows approximately 160,000 clones, around 86% found once; its top ten account for 4.1%. V gene TRBV7-9 combines with J gene TRBJ1-5; 9 bases are shared with TRBD1. What was sequenced was PBMCs. This receptor was taken from a man aged 50 to 60 in good health and CMV-seropositive. Here the CDR3 DNA reads TGTGCCAGCAGTCGAACCGGGACAGGGCATCAGCCCCAGCATTTT. This encodes CASSRTGTGHQPQHF. The full variable domain, with the rest looked up from reference TRBV7-9 and TRBJ1-5, is DTGVSQNPRHKITKRGQNVTFRCDPISEHNRLYWYRQTLGQGPEFLTYFQNEAQLEKSRLLSDRFSAERPKGSFSTLEIQRTEQGDSAMYLCASSRTGTGHQPQHFGDGTRLSIL.